Below, 23 T cell receptor beta chains from the same sample are listed, as sequenced in a study of blood T cell repertoires in COVID-19. Sequenced by immunoSEQ multiplex PCR; TCRdb stores in-frame clones only, minus some. The table records around 270,000 clones, 86% of them present only once. The sequenced sample consisted of peripheral blood. These TCRs come from a man aged 35 to 55 who had recovered from COVID-19.

V usage is TRBV7-8 and J usage is TRBJ1-6, with 7 positions matching TRBD1. Germline CDR1 and CDR2: SGHVS and FQNEAQ. The trim removed 2 bases at V and 8 bases at J, leaving 3 bases unmatched. The CDR3 is 14 residues long. CDR3 DNA: TGTGCCAGCAGCTTAATCGACAGGGATTCACCCCTCCACTTT. It is translated as CASSLIDRDSPLHF.

The V gene is TRBV2, the J gene TRBJ2-5; 8 nucleotides line up with TRBD2. CDR3 length equals 13 residues. Trimming at V came to 6 bases and at J to 4 bases, leaving 4 bases not matched to a gene. CDR1 is SNHLY, CDR2 FYNNEI, per germline. The CDR3 DNA reads TGTGCCAGCAGCGGGAGGGGGAGAGAGACCCAGTACTTC. It is translated as CASSGRGRETQYF. Looking up the rest from reference TRBV2 and TRBJ2-5 gives the full variable domain: EPEVTQTPSHQVTQMGQEVILRCVPISNHLYFYWYRQILGQKVEFLVSFYNNEISEKSEIFDDQFSVERPDGSNFTLKIRSTKLEDSAMYFCASSGRGRETQYFGPGTRLLVL.

This clone was recorded only once. This chain connects TRBV7-9 to TRBJ2-7, with TRBD2 matching 9 bases. The germline V gene has CDR1 SEHNR and CDR2 FQNEAQ (reference sequence). Trimming took 5 bases from V and 2 from J; bases not matched to a gene: 13. The CDR3 has 17 amino acids. CDR3 nucleotides: TGTGCCAGCAGCCCCCCCGCGGGGCTAGCGGGAACCTACGAGCAGTACTTC. Amino acid sequence: CASSPPAGLAGTYEQYF. The complete variable domain, with remaining parts taken from reference TRBV7-9 and TRBJ2-7, reads DTGVSQNPRHKITKRGQNVTFRCDPISEHNRLYWYRQTLGQGPEFLTYFQNEAQLEKSRLLSDRFSAERPKGSFSTLEIQRTEQGDSAMYLCASSPPAGLAGTYEQYFGPGTRLTVT.

The chain is built from TRBV7-8 and TRBJ2-7; 8 nucleotides align to TRBD1. Unmatched junction bases numbered 6, after V lost 5 bases and J lost 3 bases. CDR3 size: 14 residues. The germline V gene has CDR1 SGHVS and CDR2 FQNEAQ. The CDR3 spells CASSIGTGGYEQYF. The CDR3 DNA follows: TGTGCCAGCAGCATCGGGACAGGTGGCTACGAGCAGTACTTC.

The V call is TRBV29-1, the J call TRBJ2-3; unclear D gene. The germline CDR1 and CDR2 sequences are SQVTM and ANQGSEA. The V end lost 8 bases, the J end lost 2 bases, and 8 bases lay between the germline ends. The CDR3 totals 11 residues. This chain's CDR3 is CSPVFTDTQYF. DNA for the CDR3: TGCAGCCCCGTTTTCACAGATACGCAGTATTTT.

The chain carries TRBV9 and TRBJ1-4; unclear D gene. V lost 0 bases, J lost 1 base, and 4 bases lay in between. The length of the CDR3 is 14 residues. Germline V CDR1 and CDR2: SGDLS, YYNGEE. CDR3 protein: CASSVALTNEKLFF. For the CDR3, the DNA is TGTGCCAGCAGCGTAGCTTTAACTAATGAAAAACTGTTTTTT.

V and J are TRBV5-4 and TRBJ2-3; the match to TRBD2 covers 15 bases. The CDR3 sequence is 18 residues long. Per germline, CDR1 SGHNT and CDR2 YYREEE (reference sequence). V was clipped by 3 bases and J by 5 bases; unmatched bases: 10. CDR3 sequence: CASSSGLAGGTSLDTQYF. In DNA form, the CDR3 reads TGTGCCAGCAGCTCGGGACTAGCGGGGGGTACTTCCCTAGATACGCAGTATTTT.

This clone was counted once. The genes are TRBV2 and TRBJ1-3; D perhaps matches TRBD1 (6 bases). Trimming took 5 bases from V and 0 from J, leaving 11 bases between them. CDR1 is SNHLY, CDR2 FYNNEI, per germline. The CDR3 is 15 residues long. DNA for the CDR3: TGTGCCAGCAGTCCAGAACAGGGCTCTGGAAACACCATATATTTT. This encodes CASSPEQGSGNTIYF.

This clone was recorded once. The chain combines TRBV2 with TRBJ2-5; unclear D gene. Trimming shortened V by 4 bases and J by 3 bases, and 6 bases separated the two germline ends. Germline V gene lookup returns CDR1 SNHLY and CDR2 FYNNEI. The CDR3 loop spans 12 amino acids. CDR3 protein: CASSAVKETQYF. The CDR3 coding sequence is TGTGCCAGCAGTGCAGTAAAAGAGACCCAGTACTTC.

This chain connects TRBV7-9 to TRBJ1-4, with 12 bases identical to TRBD1. J lost 0 bases, V lost 5 bases, and 10 bases had no gene match. Looked up from germline, CDR1 is SEHNR and CDR2 is FQNEAQ (reference sequence). The CDR3 length is 19 residues. The CDR3 loop is CASSPGTGGIRSTNEKLFF. DNA for the CDR3: TGTGCCAGCAGCCCCGGGACAGGGGGCATCAGGTCAACTAATGAAAAACTGTTTTTT.

The chain carries TRBV11-2 and TRBJ1-2; possibly TRBD1 for D (5 bases). V lost 2 bases to trimming and J lost 4 bases, with 17 bases between them. Germline assignment: CDR1 SGHAT and CDR2 FQNNGV. CDR3 length equals 16 residues. In DNA form, the CDR3 reads TGTGCCAGCAGCTTAAGGCTGGCAGGGTCCTCCTATGGCTACACCTTC. Protein: CASSLRLAGSSYGYTF.

This clone was recorded a few times. V usage is TRBV27 and J usage is TRBJ1-5; 7 bases are a match to TRBD1. This CDR3 region has 16 residues. The germline V gene encodes CDR1 MNHEY and CDR2 SMNVEV (reference sequence). The V segment lost 5 bases and the J segment 2 bases; nucleotides outside the gene matches: 9. CDR3 nucleotides: TGTGCCAGCAGTCCTAACACAGGGGCTGGCAATCAGCCCCAGCATTTT. Translating gives CASSPNTGAGNQPQHF.

The rearrangement joins TRBV15 to TRBJ2-3, with 7 positions matching TRBD2. The germline CDR1 and CDR2 sequences are LNHNV and YYDKDF (reference sequence). CDR3 size: 16 residues. V shed 8 bases and J 5 bases; nucleotides not matched to a gene: 16. The CDR3 DNA reads as TGTGCCACCGGGTCTAGGCGCGGGGGTCTTAGAGATACGCAGTATTTT. Protein: CATGSRRGGLRDTQYF.

The chain combines TRBV6-2 or TRBV6-3 with TRBJ2-1, with D perhaps TRBD1 (5 bases). This CDR3 is 15 amino acids long. The germline CDR1 and CDR2 sequences are MNHEY and SVGEGT. Trimming pared 2 bases from V and 0 bases from J, leaving 8 bases between. The CDR3 coding sequence is TGTGCCAGCAGTTACGGGGCCCGCTCCTACAATGAGCAGTTCTTC. Protein sequence: CASSYGARSYNEQFF.

This chain uses TRBV25-1 with TRBJ2-5; 14 nucleotides agree with TRBD2. Trimming removed 5 bases from V and 5 bases from J; junction bases left unmatched: 13. The CDR3 has 18 amino acids. The germline V gene has CDR1 MGHDK and CDR2 SYGVNS. The CDR3 here is CASSISIRTSGRPETQYF. For the CDR3, the DNA is TGTGCCAGCAGTATATCCATAAGGACTAGCGGGAGGCCGGAGACCCAGTACTTC.

The chain combines TRBV3-1 (or the pseudogene TRBV3-2) with TRBJ2-3, with 7 bases that match TRBD2. CDR1 and CDR2 (germline): LGHDT, YNNKEL (reference sequence). V dropped 7 bases and J dropped 3; count of bases not matched to a gene: 7. The CDR3 has 14 residues. The CDR3 reads CASTGTTGTDTQYF. The CDR3, as DNA: TGTGCCAGCACCGGGACTACCGGTACAGATACGCAGTATTTT.

The DNA for the CDR3 is TGTGCCAGCAGCCCCTACAGCGGTTACTACGAGCAGTACTTC. Residues: CASSPYSGYYEQYF. The rearrangement uses TRBV9 and TRBJ2-7, with D possibly matching TRBD2 (5 bases). Germline V gene lookup returns CDR1 SGDLS and CDR2 YYNGEE. The CDR3 spans 14 residues. With 4 bases removed from V and 3 bases from J, the gap between germline ends came to 14 bases.

About this clone itself: The same CDR3 arises from other DNA sequences in this sample as well. The chain recombines TRBV4-3 with TRBJ2-1; weak D call: TRBD2 (5 bases). Trimming removed 0 bases from V and 2 bases from J, with 11 bases in between. The germline CDR1 and CDR2 sequences are LGHNA and YSLEER. CDR3 length equals 16 residues. CDR3 residues: CASSQDRTLPYNEQFF. For the CDR3, the DNA is TGCGCCAGCAGCCAAGACCGGACTCTTCCCTACAATGAGCAGTTCTTC.

The gene calls are TRBV9 and TRBJ2-7; 8 bases map to TRBD2. Germline V CDR1 and CDR2: SGDLS, YYNGEE. The CDR3 totals 14 residues. V trimming: 3 bases; J trimming: 0 bases; junction bases outside the gene matches: 2. CDR3 sequence reads: CASSASGGSYEQYF. CDR3 bases: TGTGCCAGCAGCGCCAGCGGGGGCTCCTACGAGCAGTACTTC.

The chain is built from TRBV11-1 and TRBJ2-2, with D perhaps TRBD2 (6 bases). This CDR3 has 14 residues. Germline V gene data show CDR1 as SGHAT and CDR2 as FQDESV (reference sequence). The ends were cut back, 0 bases at V and 5 bases at J, with 7 bases in the middle. CDR3 amino acids: CASSLAGGTGELFF. The CDR3 DNA is TGTGCCAGCAGCTTAGCGGGGGGTACCGGGGAGCTGTTTTTT.

The genes are TRBV6-2 or TRBV6-3 and TRBJ1-2; 10 bases fit TRBD1. Trimming at V came to 4 bases and at J to 6 bases, leaving 5 bases not matched to a gene. Looked up from germline, CDR1 is MNHEY and CDR2 is SVGEGT. The CDR3 is made up of 14 amino acids. The CDR3 DNA is TGTGCCAGCAGTTTCCGGGACAGGGGAGATGGCTACACCTTC. It encodes CASSFRDRGDGYTF.

V gene TRBV6-5 combines with J gene TRBJ2-7, with a tentative D call TRBD2 (6 bases). Trimming cost V 6 bases and J 5 bases, with 14 bases left between them. There are 13 residues in the CDR3. Germline lookup yields CDR1 MNHEY and CDR2 SVGAGI. The CDR3 sequence is CASRNSAGNEQYF. The CDR3 DNA is TGTGCCAGCAGGAATAGTGCGGGGAACGAGCAGTACTTC.

This sequence joins TRBV6-2 or TRBV6-3 and TRBJ1-1; 8 nucleotides line up with TRBD1. Looked up from germline, CDR1 is MNHEY and CDR2 is SVGEGT. The ends lost 6 bases at V and 1 base at J; junction bases unmatched: 7. The CDR3 is made up of 15 amino acids. CDR3 sequence (DNA): TGTGCCAGCAGCGAGACAGGGGTCCGGAACACTGAAGCTTTCTTT. This encodes CASSETGVRNTEAFF.